The sequence of this T cell receptor (beta chain) was determined in a study of beta chain features in type 1 diabetes. Findings and limits, study-wide: Moderate yet significant TCRB CDR3 shortening was seen in Type 1 diabetes patients in all four CD4+ subsets.

The length of the CDR3 is 17 residues. The germline gives CDR1 SGHRS, CDR2 YFSETQ. Trimming at V came to 3 bases and at J to 5 bases, leaving 7 bases not matched to a gene. Investigators reverse transcribed all isolated RNA, so they sequenced expressed TCRB transcripts. Assay used: immunoSEQ multiplex PCR; TCRdb lists only in-frame clones, some missing. The data contain more than 300,000 clones, around 9.3% of them singletons. As to this clone: The target antigen is unknown.

This receptor was obtained from a man aged 25-40 years with type 1 diabetes. The chain has TRBV5-1 and TRBJ2-5, with 16 bases fitting TRBD2. Sequenced input: central memory CD4+ T cells from blood. Here the CDR3 reads CASSSGLAGGSEETQYF. In nucleotides, the CDR3 is TGCGCCAGCAGCTCGGGACTAGCGGGGGGGTCGGAGGAGACCCAGTACTTC.